This section outlines one TCR beta chain sequence together with its context. Libraries were prepared by immunoSEQ multiplex PCR; TCRdb keeps only in-frame clonotypes and omits some of them. The table has 350,000 to 500,000 clones, roughly 87% seen once; the top ten hold less than 5.5%. The sample's treatment: 15 to 20 received Ad26.COV2.S at low or high dose, single or two shots; five or six received placebo; per-sample allocation not given. Day 63 after the first injection of vaccine or placebo was the sampling time. As its vector, the vaccine had Ad26, which expressed Wuhan-strain SARS-CoV-2 spike. These data come from a study of Ad26.COV2.S vaccination and SARS-CoV-2 variants. CDR1 and CDR2 from the germline V gene are SGHAT and FQNNGV. V trimming: 4 bases; J trimming: 3 bases; junction bases outside the gene matches: 6. This CDR3 spans 14 amino acids.

Specimen: peripheral blood, collected in a trial of Ad26.COV2.S vaccine versus placebo. The gene calls are TRBV11-2 and TRBJ2-7, with 7 bases identical to TRBD1. The sequence was obtained from a person aged 18-60 years who received the Ad26.COV2.S COVID-19 vaccine or a placebo. The CDR3 loop is CASSSLRGSYEQYF. CDR3 coding DNA: TGTGCCAGCAGCTCCCTCAGGGGGAGCTACGAGCAGTACTTC.